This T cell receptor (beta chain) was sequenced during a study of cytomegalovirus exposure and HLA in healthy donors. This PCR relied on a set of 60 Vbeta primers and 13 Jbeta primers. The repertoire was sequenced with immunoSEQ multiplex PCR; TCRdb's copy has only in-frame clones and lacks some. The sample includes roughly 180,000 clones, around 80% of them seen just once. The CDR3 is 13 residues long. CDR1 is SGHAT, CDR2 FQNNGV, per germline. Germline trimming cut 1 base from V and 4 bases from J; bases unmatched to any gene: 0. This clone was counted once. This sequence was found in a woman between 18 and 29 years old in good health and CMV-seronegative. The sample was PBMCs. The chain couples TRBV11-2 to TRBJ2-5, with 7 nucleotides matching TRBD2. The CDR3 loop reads CASSLGLAETQYF. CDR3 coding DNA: TGTGCCAGCAGCTTAGGACTAGCAGAGACCCAGTACTTC. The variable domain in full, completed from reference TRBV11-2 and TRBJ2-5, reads EAGVAQSPRYKIIEKRQSVAFWCNPISGHATLYWYQQILGQGPKLLIQFQNNGVVDDSQLPKDRFSAERLKGVDSTLKIQPAKLEDSAVYLCASSLGLAETQYFGPGTRLLVL.